Listed below are T cell receptor beta chains from one sample, sequenced in a study of blood T cell repertoires in COVID-19. The repertoire was sequenced with immunoSEQ multiplex PCR; TCRdb's copy has only in-frame clones and lacks some. In the table there are 200,000 to 250,000 clones, 83% of which are singletons. Sequencing was carried out using peripheral blood. These receptor sequences come from a woman aged 50 to 60 with acute or convalescent COVID-19. Both conserved end residues are part of each CDR3. The D gene is left open where the match is weak. Clone size is shown for a subset of rows, as once, few, many or a class of expanded clone.

J gene	D gene	V gene	clone size	CDR3 protein	CDR3 DNA
TRBJ2-7	TRBD1	TRBV7-6	-	CASSTTGTGVAEQYF	TGTGCCAGCAGCACGACCGGGACAGGGGTTGCCGAGCAGTACTTC
TRBJ2-3	TRBD2	TRBV3-1/TRBV3-2	-	CASSQRGSDTQYF	TGTGCCAGCAGCCAGCGGGGGTCAGATACGCAGTATTTT
TRBJ2-1	-	TRBV2	-	CASRPGTSYNEQFF	TGTGCCAGCAGACCCGGGACTTCTTACAATGAGCAGTTCTTC
TRBJ1-1	TRBD1	TRBV19	-	CASSKGAVAFF	TGTGCCAGTAGTAAGGGGGCAGTGGCTTTCTTT
TRBJ2-1	TRBD2	TRBV9	-	CASSVALSGRARTYNEQFF	TGTGCCAGCAGCGTAGCACTCAGCGGGAGGGCCCGCACCTACAATGAGCAGTTCTTC
TRBJ2-3	TRBD1	TRBV7-2	-	CASSLVGQGADTQYF	TGTGCCAGCAGCTTAGTCGGGCAGGGGGCAGATACGCAGTATTTT
TRBJ1-6	TRBD1	TRBV6-5	-	CASSSADRESPLHF	TGTGCCAGCAGTTCCGCGGACAGGGAGTCACCCCTCCACTTT
TRBJ2-3	TRBD2	TRBV28	-	CASTRTSGGRLSTDTQYF	TGTGCCAGCACCAGGACTAGCGGGGGTCGCCTAAGCACAGATACGCAGTATTTT
TRBJ1-6	-	TRBV9	-	CASSGAGGNSPLHF	TGTGCCAGCAGCGGCGCAGGTGGGAATTCACCCCTCCACTTT
TRBJ2-5	TRBD1	TRBV5-1	once	CASSPLFQTGGEQETQYF	TGCGCCAGCAGCCCACTGTTCCAGACAGGGGGTGAGCAAGAGACCCAGTACTTC
TRBJ2-7	TRBD1	TRBV27	-	CASIPWAGGYEQYF	TGTGCCAGCATCCCCTGGGCAGGGGGCTACGAGCAGTACTTC
TRBJ1-2	TRBD1	TRBV4-3	-	CASSQARDSDGYTF	TGCGCCAGCAGCCAAGCCCGGGACAGCGATGGCTACACCTTC
TRBJ2-6	-	TRBV19	few	CASSMAVIANVLTF	TGTGCCAGTAGTATGGCGGTGATTGCCAACGTCCTGACTTTC
TRBJ2-6	-	TRBV21-1	-	CASSKEKIRDRESGANVLTF	TGTGCCAGCAGCAAGGAAAAGATCCGGGACAGGGAGTCTGGGGCCAACGTCCTGACTTTC
TRBJ1-2	TRBD1	TRBV6-4	-	CASNSGTANGYTF	TGTGCCAGCAACTCCGGGACAGCTAATGGCTACACCTTC
TRBJ2-7	TRBD1	TRBV15	-	CATSRDPDRGVYEQYF	TGTGCCACCAGCAGGGATCCTGACAGGGGAGTCTACGAGCAGTACTTC
TRBJ2-5	TRBD1	TRBV27	-	CASSLSGTGQETQYF	TGTGCCAGCAGTTTATCGGGGACAGGCCAAGAGACCCAGTACTTC
TRBJ2-5	-	TRBV12-3/TRBV12-4	-	CASSIVRETQYF	TGTGCCAGCAGTATTGTCCGTGAGACCCAGTACTTC
TRBJ2-3	-	TRBV5-4	-	CASSLDSAGDTQYF	TGTGCCAGCAGCTTGGACTCCGCGGGAGATACGCAGTATTTT
TRBJ2-7	-	TRBV6-4	-	CASSDSISWHPYEQYF	TGTGCCAGCAGTGACTCGATCTCTTGGCATCCATACGAGCAGTACTTC
TRBJ2-7	TRBD1	TRBV5-4	once	CASSFYRGYEQYF	TGTGCCAGCAGCTTCTACAGGGGGTACGAGCAGTACTTC
TRBJ1-6	-	TRBV7-2	few	CASSATLNSPLHF	TGTGCCAGCAGCGCCACTCTGAATTCACCCCTCCACTTT
TRBJ1-2	-	TRBV28	-	CASSVQNYGYTF	TGTGCCAGCAGTGTCCAGAACTATGGCTACACCTTC